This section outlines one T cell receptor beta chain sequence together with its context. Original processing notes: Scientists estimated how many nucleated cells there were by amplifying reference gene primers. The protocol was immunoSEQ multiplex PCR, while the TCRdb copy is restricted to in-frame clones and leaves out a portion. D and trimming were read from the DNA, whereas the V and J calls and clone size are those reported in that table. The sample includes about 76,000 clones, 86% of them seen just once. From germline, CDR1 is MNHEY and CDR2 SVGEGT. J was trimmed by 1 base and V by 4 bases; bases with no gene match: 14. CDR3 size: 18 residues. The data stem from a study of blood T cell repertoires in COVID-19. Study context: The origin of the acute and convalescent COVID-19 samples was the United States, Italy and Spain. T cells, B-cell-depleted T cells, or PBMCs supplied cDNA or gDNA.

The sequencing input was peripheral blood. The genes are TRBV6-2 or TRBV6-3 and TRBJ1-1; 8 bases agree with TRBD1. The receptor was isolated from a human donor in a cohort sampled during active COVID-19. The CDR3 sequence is CASSSLPTGEGPNTEAFF. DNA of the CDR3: TGTGCCAGCAGTTCCCTCCCGACAGGGGAAGGGCCGAACACTGAAGCTTTCTTT.